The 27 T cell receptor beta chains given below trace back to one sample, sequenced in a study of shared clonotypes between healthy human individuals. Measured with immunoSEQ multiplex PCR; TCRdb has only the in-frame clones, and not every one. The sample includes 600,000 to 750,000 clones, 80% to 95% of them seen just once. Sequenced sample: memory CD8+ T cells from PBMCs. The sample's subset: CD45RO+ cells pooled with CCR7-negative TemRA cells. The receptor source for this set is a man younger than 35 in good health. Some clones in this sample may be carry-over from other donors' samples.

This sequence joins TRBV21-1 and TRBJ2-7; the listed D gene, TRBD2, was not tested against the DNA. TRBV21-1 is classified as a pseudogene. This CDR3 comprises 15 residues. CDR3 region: CASSKYLAHSYEQYF. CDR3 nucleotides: TGTGCCAGCAGCAAATACCTAGCCCACTCCTACGAGCAGTACTTC.

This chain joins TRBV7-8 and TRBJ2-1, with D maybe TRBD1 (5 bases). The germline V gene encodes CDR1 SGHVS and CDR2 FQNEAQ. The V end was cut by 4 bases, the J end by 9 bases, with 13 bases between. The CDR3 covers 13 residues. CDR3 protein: CASSSTTVGEQFF. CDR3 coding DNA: TGTGCCAGCAGCTCGACGACAGTAGGTGAGCAGTTCTTC.

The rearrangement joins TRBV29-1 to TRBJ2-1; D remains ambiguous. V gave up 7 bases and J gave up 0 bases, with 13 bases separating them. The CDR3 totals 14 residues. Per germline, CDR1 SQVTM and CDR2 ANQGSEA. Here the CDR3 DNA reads TGCAGCGGCCTTTGGACGGACTCCTACAATGAGCAGTTCTTC. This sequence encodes CSGLWTDSYNEQFF.

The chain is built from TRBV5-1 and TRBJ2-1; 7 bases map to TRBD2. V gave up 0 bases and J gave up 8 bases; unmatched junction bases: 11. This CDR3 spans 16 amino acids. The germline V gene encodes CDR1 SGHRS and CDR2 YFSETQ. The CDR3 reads CASSLVSREGAYEQFF. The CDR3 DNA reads TGCGCCAGCAGCTTGGTGTCGAGGGAGGGAGCCTATGAGCAGTTCTTC.

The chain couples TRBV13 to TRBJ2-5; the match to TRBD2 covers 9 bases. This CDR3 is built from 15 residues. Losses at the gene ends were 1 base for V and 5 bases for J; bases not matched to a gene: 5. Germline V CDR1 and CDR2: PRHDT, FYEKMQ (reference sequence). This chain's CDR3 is CASSLEGLAGETQYF. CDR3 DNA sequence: TGTGCCAGCAGCTTAGAGGGACTAGCAGGGGAGACCCAGTACTTC.

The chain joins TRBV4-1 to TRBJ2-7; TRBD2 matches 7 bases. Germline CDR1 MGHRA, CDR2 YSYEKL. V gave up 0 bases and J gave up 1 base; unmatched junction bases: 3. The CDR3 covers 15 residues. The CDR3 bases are TGCGCCAGCAGCCAAGATCGGGGGGATTCCTACGAGCAGTACTTC. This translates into CASSQDRGDSYEQYF.

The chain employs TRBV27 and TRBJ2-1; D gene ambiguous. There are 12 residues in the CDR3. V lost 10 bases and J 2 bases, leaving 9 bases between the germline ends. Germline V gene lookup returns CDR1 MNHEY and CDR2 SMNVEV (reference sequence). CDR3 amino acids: CATFGPYNEQFF. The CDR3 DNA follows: TGTGCCACCTTCGGCCCCTACAATGAGCAGTTCTTC.

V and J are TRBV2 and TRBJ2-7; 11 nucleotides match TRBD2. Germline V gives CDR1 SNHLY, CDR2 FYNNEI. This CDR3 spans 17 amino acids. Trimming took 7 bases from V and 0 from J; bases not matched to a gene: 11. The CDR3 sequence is CASTLRTSGSSSYEQYF. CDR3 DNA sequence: TGTGCCAGCACCCTCAGAACTAGCGGGAGTTCCTCCTACGAGCAGTACTTC.

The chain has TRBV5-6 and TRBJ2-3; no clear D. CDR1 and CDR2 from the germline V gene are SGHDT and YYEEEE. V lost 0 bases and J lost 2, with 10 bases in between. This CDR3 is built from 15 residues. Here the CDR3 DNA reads TGTGCCAGCAGCTTGGACCACATTAACACAGATACGCAGTATTTT. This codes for CASSLDHINTDTQYF.

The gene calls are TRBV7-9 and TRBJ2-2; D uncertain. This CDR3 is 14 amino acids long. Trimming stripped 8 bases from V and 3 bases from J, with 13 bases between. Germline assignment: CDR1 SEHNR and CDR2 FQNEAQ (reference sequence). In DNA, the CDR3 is TGTGCCAGCTCCCGACCTGGGGACACCGGGGAGCTGTTTTTT. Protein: CASSRPGDTGELFF.

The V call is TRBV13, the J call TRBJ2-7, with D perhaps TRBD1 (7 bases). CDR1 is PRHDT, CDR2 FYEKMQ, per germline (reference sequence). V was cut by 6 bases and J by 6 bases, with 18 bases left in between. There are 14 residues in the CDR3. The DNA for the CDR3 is TGTGCCAGCAGTGTGGGACAGCGGGTTGGCGAGCAGTACTTC. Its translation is CASSVGQRVGEQYF. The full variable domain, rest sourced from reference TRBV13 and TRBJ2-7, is AAGVIQSPRHLIKEKRETATLKCYPIPRHDTVYWYQQGPGQDPQFLISFYEKMQSDKGSIPDRFSAQQFSDYHSELNMSSLELGDSALYFCASSVGQRVGEQYFGPGTRLTVT.

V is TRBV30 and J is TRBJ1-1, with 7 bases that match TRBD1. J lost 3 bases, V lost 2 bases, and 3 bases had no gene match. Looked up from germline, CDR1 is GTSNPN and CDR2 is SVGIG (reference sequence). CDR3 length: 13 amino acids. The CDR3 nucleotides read TGTGCCTGGAGTATGACAGGGTACACTGAAGCTTTCTTT. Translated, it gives CAWSMTGYTEAFF. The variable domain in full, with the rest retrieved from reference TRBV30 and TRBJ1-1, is SQTIHQWPATLVQPVGSPLSLECTVEGTSNPNLYWYRQAAGRGLQLLFYSVGIGQISSEVPQNLSASRPQDRQFILSSKKLLLSDSGFYLCAWSMTGYTEAFFGQGTRLTVV.

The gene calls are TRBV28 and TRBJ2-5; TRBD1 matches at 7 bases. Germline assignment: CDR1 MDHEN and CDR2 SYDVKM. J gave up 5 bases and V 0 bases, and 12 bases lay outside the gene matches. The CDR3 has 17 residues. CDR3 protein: CASSLWGEDKQGETQYF. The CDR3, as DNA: TGTGCCAGCAGTTTATGGGGCGAGGACAAACAGGGGGAGACCCAGTACTTC.

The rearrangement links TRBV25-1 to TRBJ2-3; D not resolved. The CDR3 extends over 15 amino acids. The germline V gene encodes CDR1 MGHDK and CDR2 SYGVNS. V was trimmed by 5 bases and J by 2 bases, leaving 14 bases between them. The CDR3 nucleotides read TGTGCCAGCAGTTTCGATCTGAACTTCACAGATACGCAGTATTTT. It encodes CASSFDLNFTDTQYF.

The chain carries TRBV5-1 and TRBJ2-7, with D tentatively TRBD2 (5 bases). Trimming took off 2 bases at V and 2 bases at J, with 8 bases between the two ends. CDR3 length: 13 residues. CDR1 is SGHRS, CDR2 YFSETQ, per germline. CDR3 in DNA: TGCGCCAGCAGCTTCGAGGGAACCTACGAGCAGTACTTC. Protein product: CASSFEGTYEQYF.

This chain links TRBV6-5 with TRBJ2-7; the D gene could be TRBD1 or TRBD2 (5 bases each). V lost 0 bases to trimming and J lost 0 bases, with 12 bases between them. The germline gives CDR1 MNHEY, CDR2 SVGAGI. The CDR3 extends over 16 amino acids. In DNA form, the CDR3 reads TGTGCCAGCAGTTACTCGACGGGACCGCTCTCCTACGAGCAGTACTTC. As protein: CASSYSTGPLSYEQYF.

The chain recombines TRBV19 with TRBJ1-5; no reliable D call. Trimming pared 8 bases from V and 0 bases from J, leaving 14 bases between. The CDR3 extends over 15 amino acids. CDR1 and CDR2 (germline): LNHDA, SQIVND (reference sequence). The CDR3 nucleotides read TGTGCCAGTCGTACAGCAGACAATAGCAATCAGCCCCAGCATTTT. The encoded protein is CASRTADNSNQPQHF.

The CDR3: CASSLNWSYEQYF. The CDR3 DNA reads TGTGCCAGCAGTTTAAATTGGTCCTACGAGCAGTACTTC. This chain connects TRBV28 to TRBJ2-7; D not resolved. CDR1 MDHEN and CDR2 SYDVKM come from the germline V gene. V was clipped by 2 bases and J by 1 base, with 6 bases between them. The CDR3 runs to 13 residues.

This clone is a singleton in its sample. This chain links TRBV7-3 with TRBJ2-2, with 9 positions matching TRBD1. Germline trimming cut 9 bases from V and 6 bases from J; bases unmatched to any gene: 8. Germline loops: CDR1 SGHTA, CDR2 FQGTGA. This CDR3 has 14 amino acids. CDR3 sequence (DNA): TGTGCCAGGACGGGACAGGGTTTCGCCGGGGAGCTGTTTTTT. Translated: CARTGQGFAGELFF.

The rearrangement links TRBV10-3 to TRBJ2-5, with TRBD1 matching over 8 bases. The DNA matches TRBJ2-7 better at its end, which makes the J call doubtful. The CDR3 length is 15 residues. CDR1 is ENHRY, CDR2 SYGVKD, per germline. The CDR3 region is CAISDRDRMSYEQYF. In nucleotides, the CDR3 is TGTGCCATCAGTGACCGGGACAGGATGTCCTACGAGCAGTACTTC.

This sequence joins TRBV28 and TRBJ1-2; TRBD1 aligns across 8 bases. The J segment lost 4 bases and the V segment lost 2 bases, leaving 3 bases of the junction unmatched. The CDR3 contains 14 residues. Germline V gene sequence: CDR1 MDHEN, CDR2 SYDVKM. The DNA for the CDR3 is TGTGCCAGCAGTTTAGGGACAGGTATCTATGGCTACACCTTC. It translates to CASSLGTGIYGYTF.

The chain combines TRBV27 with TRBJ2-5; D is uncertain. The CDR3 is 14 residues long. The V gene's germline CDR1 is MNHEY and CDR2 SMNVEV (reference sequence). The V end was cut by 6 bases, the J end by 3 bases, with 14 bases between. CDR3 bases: TGTGCCAGCAGCCCTATAGGGCTAGAAGAGACCCAGTACTTC. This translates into CASSPIGLEETQYF.

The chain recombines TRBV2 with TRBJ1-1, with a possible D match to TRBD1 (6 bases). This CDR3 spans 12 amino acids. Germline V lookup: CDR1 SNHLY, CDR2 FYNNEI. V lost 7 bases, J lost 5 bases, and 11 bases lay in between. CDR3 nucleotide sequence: TGTGCCAGCAACAGGGCGAGGACTGAAGCTTTCTTT. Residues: CASNRARTEAFF.

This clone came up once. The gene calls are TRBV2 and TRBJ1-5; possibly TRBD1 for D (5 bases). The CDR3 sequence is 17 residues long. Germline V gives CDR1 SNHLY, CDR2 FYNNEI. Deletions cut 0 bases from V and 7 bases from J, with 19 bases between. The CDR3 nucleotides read TGTGCCAGCAGTGAAGCTCCCCCGGGAAGGGGCCGGCAGCCCCAGCATTTT. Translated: CASSEAPPGRGRQPQHF.

The CDR3 DNA follows: TGTGCCAGCAGCTTAGCAGGTGCGGGACTAGCGGGAGAGGGGTACGAGCAGTACTTC. This sequence encodes CASSLAGAGLAGEGYEQYF. The V and J genes are TRBV7-8 and TRBJ2-7, with 14 bases lining up with TRBD2. V trimming: 0 bases; J trimming: 4 bases; junction bases outside the gene matches: 11. CDR3 length: 19 residues. Per germline, CDR1 SGHVS and CDR2 FQNEAQ.

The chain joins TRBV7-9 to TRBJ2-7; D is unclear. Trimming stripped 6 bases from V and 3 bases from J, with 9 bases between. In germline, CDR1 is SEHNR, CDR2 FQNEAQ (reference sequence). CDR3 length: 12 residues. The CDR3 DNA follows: TGTGCCAGCAGGACTGATAACTACGAGCAGTACTTC. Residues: CASRTDNYEQYF.

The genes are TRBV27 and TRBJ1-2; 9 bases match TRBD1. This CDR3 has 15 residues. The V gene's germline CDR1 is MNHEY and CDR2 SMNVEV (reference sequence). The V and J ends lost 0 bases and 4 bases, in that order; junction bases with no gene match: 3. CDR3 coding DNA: TGTGCCAGCAGTTTATCGACAGGGGGGTTCTATGGCTACACCTTC. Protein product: CASSLSTGGFYGYTF.